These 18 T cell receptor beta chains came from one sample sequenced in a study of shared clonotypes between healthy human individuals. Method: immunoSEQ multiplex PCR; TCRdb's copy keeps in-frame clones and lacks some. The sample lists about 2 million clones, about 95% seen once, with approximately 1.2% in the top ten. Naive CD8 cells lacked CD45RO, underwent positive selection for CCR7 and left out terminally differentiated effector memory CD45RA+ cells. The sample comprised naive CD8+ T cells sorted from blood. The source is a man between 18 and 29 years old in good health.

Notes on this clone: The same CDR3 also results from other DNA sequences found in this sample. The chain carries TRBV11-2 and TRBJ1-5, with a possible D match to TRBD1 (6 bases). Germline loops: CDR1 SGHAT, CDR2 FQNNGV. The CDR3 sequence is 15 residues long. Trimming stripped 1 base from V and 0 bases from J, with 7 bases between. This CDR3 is CASSLGTDSNQPQHF. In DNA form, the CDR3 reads TGTGCCAGCAGCTTAGGGACAGATAGCAATCAGCCCCAGCATTTT.

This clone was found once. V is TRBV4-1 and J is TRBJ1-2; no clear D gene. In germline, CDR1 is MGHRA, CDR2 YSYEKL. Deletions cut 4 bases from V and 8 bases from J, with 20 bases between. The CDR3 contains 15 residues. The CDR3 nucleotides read TGCGCCAGCAGCCCACATACTTTACTTAGGGAAGGCTACACCTTC. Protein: CASSPHTLLREGYTF.

This CDR3 reads CASSMYRGNEQFF. DNA for the CDR3: TGTGCCAGTAGTATGTACAGGGGCAATGAGCAGTTCTTC. The gene calls are TRBV19 and TRBJ2-1, with 7 bases matching TRBD1. Trimming took 3 bases from V and 6 from J; bases not matched to a gene: 2. This CDR3 has 13 amino acids. Per germline, CDR1 LNHDA and CDR2 SQIVND (reference sequence).

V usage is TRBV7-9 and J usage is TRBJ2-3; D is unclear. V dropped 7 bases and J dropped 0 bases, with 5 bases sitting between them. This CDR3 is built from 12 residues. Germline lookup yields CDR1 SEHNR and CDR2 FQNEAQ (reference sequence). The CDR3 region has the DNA TGTGCCAGCACTAATAGCACAGATACGCAGTATTTT. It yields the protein CASTNSTDTQYF. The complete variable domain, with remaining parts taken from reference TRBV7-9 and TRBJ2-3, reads DTGVSQNPRHKITKRGQNVTFRCDPISEHNRLYWYRQTLGQGPEFLTYFQNEAQLEKSRLLSDRFSAERPKGSFSTLEIQRTEQGDSAMYLCASTNSTDTQYFGPGTRLTVL.

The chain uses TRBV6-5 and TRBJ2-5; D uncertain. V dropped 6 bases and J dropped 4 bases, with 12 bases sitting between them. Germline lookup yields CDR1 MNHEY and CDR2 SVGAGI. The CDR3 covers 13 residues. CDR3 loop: CASSPLAGETQYF. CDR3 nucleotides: TGTGCCAGCAGCCCCTTGGCCGGAGAGACCCAGTACTTC.

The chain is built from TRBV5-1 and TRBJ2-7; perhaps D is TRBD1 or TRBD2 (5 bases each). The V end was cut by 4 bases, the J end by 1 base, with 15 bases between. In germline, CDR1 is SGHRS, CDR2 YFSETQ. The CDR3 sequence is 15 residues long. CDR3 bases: TGCGCCAGCAGCATAACATCGGGACGGTCCTACGAGCAGTACTTC. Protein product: CASSITSGRSYEQYF.

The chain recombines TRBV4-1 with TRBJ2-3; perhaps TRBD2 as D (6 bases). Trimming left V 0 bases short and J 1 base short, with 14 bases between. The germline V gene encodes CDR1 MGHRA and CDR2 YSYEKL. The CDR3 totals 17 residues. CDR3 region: CASSQDQTAGRTDTQYF. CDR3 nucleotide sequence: TGCGCCAGCAGCCAAGATCAAACGGCGGGACGCACAGATACGCAGTATTTT.

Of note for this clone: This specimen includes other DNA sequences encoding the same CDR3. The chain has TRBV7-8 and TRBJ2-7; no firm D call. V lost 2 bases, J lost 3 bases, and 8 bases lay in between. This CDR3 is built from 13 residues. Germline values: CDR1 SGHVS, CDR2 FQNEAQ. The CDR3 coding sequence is TGTGCCAGCAGCTTACAAGGCGGCTACGAGCAGTACTTC. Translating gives CASSLQGGYEQYF.

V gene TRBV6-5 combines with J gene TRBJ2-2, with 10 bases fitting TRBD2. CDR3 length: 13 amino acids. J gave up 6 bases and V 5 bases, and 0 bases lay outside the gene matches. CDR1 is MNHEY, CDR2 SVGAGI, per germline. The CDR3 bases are TGTGCCAGCAGTAGCGGGGGGGCCGGGGAGCTGTTTTTT. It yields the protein CASSSGGAGELFF.

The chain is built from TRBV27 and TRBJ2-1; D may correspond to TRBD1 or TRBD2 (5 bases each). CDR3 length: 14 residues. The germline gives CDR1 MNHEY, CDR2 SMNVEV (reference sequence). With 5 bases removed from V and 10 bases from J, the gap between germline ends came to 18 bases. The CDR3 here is CASSAGGPAGEQFF. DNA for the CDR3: TGTGCCAGCAGTGCTGGGGGACCCGCCGGGGAGCAGTTCTTC.

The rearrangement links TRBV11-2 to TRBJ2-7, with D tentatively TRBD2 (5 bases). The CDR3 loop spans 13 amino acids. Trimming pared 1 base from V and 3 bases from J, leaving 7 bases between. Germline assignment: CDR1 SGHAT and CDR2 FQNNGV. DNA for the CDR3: TGTGCCAGCAGCTTAGGGACTCACTACGAGCAGTACTTC. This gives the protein CASSLGTHYEQYF.

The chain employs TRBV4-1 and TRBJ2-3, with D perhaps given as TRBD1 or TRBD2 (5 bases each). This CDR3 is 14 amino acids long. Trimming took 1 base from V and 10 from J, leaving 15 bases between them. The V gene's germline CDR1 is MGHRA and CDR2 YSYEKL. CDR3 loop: CASSQVGDGSPQYF. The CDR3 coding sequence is TGCGCCAGCAGCCAAGTTGGGGACGGAAGCCCGCAGTATTTT.

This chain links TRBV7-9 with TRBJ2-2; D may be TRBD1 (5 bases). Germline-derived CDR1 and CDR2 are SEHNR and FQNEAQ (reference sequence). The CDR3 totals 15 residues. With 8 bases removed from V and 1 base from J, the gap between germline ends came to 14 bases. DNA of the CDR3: TGTGCCAGCCTAAAACTGACAGAGAACACCGGGGAGCTGTTTTTT. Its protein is CASLKLTENTGELFF. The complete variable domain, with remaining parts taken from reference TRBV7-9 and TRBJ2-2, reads DTGVSQNPRHKITKRGQNVTFRCDPISEHNRLYWYRQTLGQGPEFLTYFQNEAQLEKSRLLSDRFSAERPKGSFSTLEIQRTEQGDSAMYLCASLKLTENTGELFFGEGSRLTVL.

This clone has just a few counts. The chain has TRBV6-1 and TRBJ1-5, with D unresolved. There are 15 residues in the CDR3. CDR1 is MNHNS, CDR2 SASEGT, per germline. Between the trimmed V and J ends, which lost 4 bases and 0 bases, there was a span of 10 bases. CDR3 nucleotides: TGTGCCAGCAGTGGGTCCGGCGATAGCAATCAGCCCCAGCATTTT. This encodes CASSGSGDSNQPQHF.

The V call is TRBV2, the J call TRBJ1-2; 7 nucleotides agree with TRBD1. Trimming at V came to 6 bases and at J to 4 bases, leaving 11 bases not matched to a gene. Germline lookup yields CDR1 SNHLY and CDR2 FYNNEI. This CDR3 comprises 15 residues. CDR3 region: CASRKGADSFYGYTF. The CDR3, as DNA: TGTGCCAGCAGGAAGGGGGCGGATTCCTTCTATGGCTACACCTTC.

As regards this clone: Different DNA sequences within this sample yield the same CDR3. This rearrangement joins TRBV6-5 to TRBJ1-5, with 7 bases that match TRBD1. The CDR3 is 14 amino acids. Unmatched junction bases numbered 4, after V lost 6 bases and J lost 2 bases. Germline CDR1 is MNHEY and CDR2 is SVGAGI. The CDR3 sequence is CASSSGQGNQPQHF. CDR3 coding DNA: TGTGCCAGCAGCTCCGGACAGGGCAATCAGCCCCAGCATTTT.

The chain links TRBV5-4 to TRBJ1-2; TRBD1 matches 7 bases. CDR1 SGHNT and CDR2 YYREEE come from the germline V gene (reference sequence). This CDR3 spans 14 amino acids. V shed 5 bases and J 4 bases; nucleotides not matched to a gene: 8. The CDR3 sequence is CASRAMDRTYGYTF. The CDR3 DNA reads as TGTGCCAGCAGAGCCATGGACAGGACCTATGGCTACACCTTC.

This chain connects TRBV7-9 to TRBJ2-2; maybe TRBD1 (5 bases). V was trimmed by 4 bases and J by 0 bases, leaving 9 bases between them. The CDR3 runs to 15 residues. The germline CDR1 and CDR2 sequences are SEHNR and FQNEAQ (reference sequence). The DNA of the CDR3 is TGTGCCAGCAGCTCGGACAACGCGAACACCGGGGAGCTGTTTTTT. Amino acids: CASSSDNANTGELFF.